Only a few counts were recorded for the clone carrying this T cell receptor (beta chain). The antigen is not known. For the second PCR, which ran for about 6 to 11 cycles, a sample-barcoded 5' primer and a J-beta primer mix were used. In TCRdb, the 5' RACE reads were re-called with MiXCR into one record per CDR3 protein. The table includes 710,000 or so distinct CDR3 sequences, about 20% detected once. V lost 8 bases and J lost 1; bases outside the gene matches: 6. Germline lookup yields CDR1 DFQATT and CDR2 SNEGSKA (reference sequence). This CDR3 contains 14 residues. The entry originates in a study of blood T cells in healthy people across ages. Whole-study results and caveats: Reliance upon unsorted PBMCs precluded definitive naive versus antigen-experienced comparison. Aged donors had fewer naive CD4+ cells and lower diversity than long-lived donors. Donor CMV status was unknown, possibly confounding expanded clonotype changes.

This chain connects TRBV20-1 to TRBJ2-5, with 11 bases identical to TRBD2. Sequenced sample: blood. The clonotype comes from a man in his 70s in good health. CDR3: CSLLAGGTQETQYF. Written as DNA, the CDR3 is TGCAGTCTGCTAGCGGGAGGAACCCAAGAGACCCAGTACTTC.